Detailed here is one T cell receptor beta chain. Antigen: not known. This CDR3 is built from 14 residues. Trimming took 9 bases from V and 8 from J, leaving 19 bases between them. Germline assignment: CDR1 LNHNV and CDR2 YYDKDF (reference sequence). The sample originates from a study of cytomegalovirus exposure and HLA in healthy donors. Points from the study as a whole: In vitro work confirmed that a few CMV-associated chains recognize CMV antigens.

Generated by immunoSEQ multiplex PCR, the TCRdb table keeps only in-frame clones and is missing some. This table holds roughly 110,000 clones, about 88% found once. The receptor's source is a woman between 18 and 29 years old in good health and CMV-seropositive. The sample was PBMCs. J is TRBJ1-4 and V is TRBV15; D not resolved. For the CDR3, the DNA is TGTGCCACTAGCGCTCGGGATGGGCAGGAAAAACTGTTTTTT. Protein product: CATSARDGQEKLFF. The entire variable domain, with the rest obtained from reference TRBV15 and TRBJ1-4, is as follows: DAMVIQNPRYQVTQFGKPVTLSCSQTLNHNVMYWYQQKSSQAPKLLFHYYDKDFNNEADTPDNFQSRRPNTSFCFLDIRSPGLGDTAMYLCATSARDGQEKLFFGSGTQLSVL.